This T cell receptor beta chain was observed in a study of T cells after yellow fever vaccination. Study summary: Preparation of the low-cell-number fractions used SMART-Seq v4 Ultra Low Input.

The CDR3 consists of 11 residues. The ends were cut back, 7 bases at V and 8 bases at J, with 11 bases in the middle. The authors made TCR cDNA by 5'RACE template switching, adding a universal primer site and UMIs. TCRdb re-analysed the 5' RACE reads in MiXCR, keeping a single row per CDR3 protein. The data show about 250,000 distinct CDR3 sequences, roughly 3.5% seen once. General observations from the study: Subsequent booster samples again held most clones from primary vaccination (96% CD4, nearly 90% CD8). There was a possibility that FACS-sorted repertoires contained abundant clonotypes contaminating from the bulk population.

This clonotype appeared many times. Its antigen is unknown. Specimen: PBMCs, collected 15 days after the yellow fever booster vaccination. This sequence was found in a man aged 18-30 years who received the YFV17D yellow fever vaccine. The chain recombines TRBV12-3 or TRBV12-4 with TRBJ1-2; possibly TRBD1 for D (6 bases). The CDR3: CASTHRVGYTF. In DNA form, the CDR3 reads TGTGCCAGCACTCACAGGGTCGGCTACACCTTC.